The 25 T cell receptor beta chains below all came from one sample that was sequenced in a study of T-cell reconstitution after alpha-beta-depleted transplantation in children. Construction of the TCRbeta library involved unique molecular identifiers. One entry per CDR3 protein, called by TCRdb with MiXCR from the PCR reads. The sample records 65,000 to 75,000 distinct CDR3 sequences, 4% to 5% being singletons. The source was PBMCs, mostly from graft donor cells, collected 180 days after TCRalphabeta/CD19-depleted stem cell transplant. The receptor set was obtained from a boy under three years old who had a stem cell transplant for acute myeloid leukemia, so the T cells may come from the graft donor.

This clonotype was counted ten times or more. The chain recombines TRBV9 with TRBJ2-7, with 8 bases fitting TRBD1. This CDR3 is 15 amino acids long. The V segment lost 3 bases and the J segment 0 bases; nucleotides outside the gene matches: 5. Germline CDR1 and CDR2: SGDLS and YYNGEE. The CDR3 nucleotides are TGTGCCAGCAGCGAGACAGGGGATAGCTCCTACGAGCAGTACTTC. Translation gives CASSETGDSSYEQYF.

This chain links TRBV15 with TRBJ1-4; D is perhaps TRBD1 (6 bases). V was shortened by 0 bases and J by 8 bases, with 25 bases between the two germline ends. The CDR3 has 19 amino acids. Germline-derived CDR1 and CDR2 are LNHNV and YYDKDF (reference sequence). The CDR3 DNA sequence: TGTGCCACCAGCAGAGATCTTATCTCGGCGGCGGGGGCTCGGGAAAAACTGTTTTTT. It specifies CATSRDLISAAGAREKLFF.

This clonotype appeared many times. This chain connects TRBV19 to TRBJ1-1; D may be TRBD1 (5 bases). The CDR3 has 19 residues. The V and J ends lost 3 bases and 2 bases respectively, with 25 bases between them. The germline V gene encodes CDR1 LNHDA and CDR2 SQIVND (reference sequence). CDR3 residues: CASSIRGSILGTSNTEAFF. The DNA of the CDR3 is TGTGCCAGTAGTATTCGGGGCAGCATTTTGGGCACTTCTAACACTGAAGCTTTCTTT.

This clonotype showed up many times. V and J are TRBV6-5 and TRBJ2-3; 11 bases map to TRBD2. This CDR3 spans 16 amino acids. The V segment lost 6 bases and the J segment 2 bases; nucleotides outside the gene matches: 7. Per the germline V gene, CDR1 is MNHEY and CDR2 is SVGAGI. CDR3 loop: CASRTLAGGPTDTQYF. The CDR3 DNA is TGTGCCAGCAGGACTCTAGCGGGGGGACCCACAGATACGCAGTATTTT.

This clonotype was observed at least ten times. The V gene is TRBV18, the J gene TRBJ2-7; D may be TRBD1 (5 bases). The V end was cut by 2 bases, the J end by 7 bases, with 18 bases between. The germline gives CDR1 KGHSH, CDR2 LQKENI. This CDR3 is built from 15 residues. CDR3 nucleotides: TGTGCCAGCTCACCAATGACAGTTCCCCTCGGGGAGCAGTACGTC. It yields the protein CASSPMTVPLGEQYV.

This clonotype was counted at least ten times. The J gene is TRBJ1-1, the V gene TRBV10-3, with 9 bases identical to TRBD1. J gave up 11 bases and V 4 bases, and 8 bases lay outside the gene matches. This CDR3 is built from 13 residues. Germline assignment: CDR1 ENHRY and CDR2 SYGVKD. This CDR3 is CAISGGGTGSAFF. The CDR3 DNA sequence: TGTGCCATCAGTGGGGGGGGGACAGGGTCGGCTTTCTTT.

This clonotype was counted ten times or more. The V call is TRBV5-1, the J call TRBJ2-7, with D unclear. Per germline, CDR1 SGHRS and CDR2 YFSETQ. This CDR3 comprises 15 residues. V was shortened by 4 bases and J by 3 bases, with 17 bases between the two germline ends. CDR3 coding DNA: TGCGCCAGCAGCCCAGAACTGCATCAAGACTACGAGCAGTACTTC. Its protein product is CASSPELHQDYEQYF.

This clonotype was detected many times. The chain carries TRBV10-3 and TRBJ2-7; D assignment may be TRBD1 or TRBD2 (5 bases each). Deletions cut 4 bases from V and 1 base from J, with 11 bases between. This CDR3 comprises 14 residues. The V gene's germline CDR1 is ENHRY and CDR2 SYGVKD. The CDR3 DNA sequence: TGTGCCATCAGTGCTGGGGGAATTTCCTACGAGCAGTACGTC. This encodes CAISAGGISYEQYV.

This clonotype was seen repeatedly, ten times or more. The chain links TRBV28 to TRBJ2-1, with D unresolved. The CDR3 is 15 residues long. Trimming shortened V by 1 base and J by 0 bases, and 7 bases separated the two germline ends. CDR1 MDHEN and CDR2 SYDVKM come from the germline V gene. The CDR3 region has the DNA TGTGCCAGCAGTTTATTAGACCCCTCCTACAATGAGCAGTTCTTC. This gives the protein CASSLLDPSYNEQFF.

J is TRBJ2-2 and V is TRBV4-3; TRBD1 matches at 7 bases. Per germline, CDR1 LGHNA and CDR2 YSLEER. Germline trimming cut 0 bases from V and 4 bases from J; bases unmatched to any gene: 5. The length of the CDR3 is 16 residues. In DNA form, the CDR3 reads TGCGCCAGCAGCCAAGATCTTCGACAGGGCACCGGGGAGCTGTTTTTT. As protein: CASSQDLRQGTGELFF.

Ten or more counts support this clonotype. The genes are TRBV7-6 and TRBJ2-1; 7 nucleotides align to TRBD2. Losses at the gene ends were 6 bases for V and 7 bases for J; bases not matched to a gene: 9. CDR3 length equals 14 residues. Per the germline V gene, CDR1 is SGHVS and CDR2 is FNYEAQ. The CDR3 is CASRLFLGGNEQFF. The CDR3 nucleotides are TGTGCCAGCAGGCTCTTTCTGGGGGGGAATGAGCAGTTCTTC.

V gene TRBV20-1 combines with J gene TRBJ1-1, with 10 bases lining up with TRBD1. The CDR3 is 14 amino acids. The V gene's germline CDR1 is DFQATT and CDR2 SNEGSKA (reference sequence). The V segment lost 5 bases and the J segment 1 base; nucleotides outside the gene matches: 4. The CDR3 loop reads CSADRGRWNTEAFF. The CDR3 bases are TGCAGTGCTGACAGGGGGCGCTGGAACACTGAAGCTTTCTTT.

This clonotype was seen repeatedly, ten times or more. The chain carries TRBV9 and TRBJ1-1; D unresolved. V dropped 5 bases and J dropped 1 base, with 15 bases sitting between them. The CDR3 extends over 15 amino acids. From germline, CDR1 is SGDLS and CDR2 YYNGEE. This CDR3 is CASRRTALRNTEAFF. The CDR3 region has the DNA TGTGCCAGCAGACGGACGGCTTTGAGGAACACTGAAGCTTTCTTT.

This clonotype was seen at least ten times. The chain employs TRBV20-1 and TRBJ2-2; no clear D gene. There are 15 residues in the CDR3. V was clipped by 1 base and J by 1 base, with 10 bases between them. In germline, CDR1 is DFQATT, CDR2 SNEGSKA (reference sequence). In nucleotides, the CDR3 is TGCAGTGCTAGAGGTGGTCACAAGAACACCGGGGAGCTGTTTTTT. It specifies CSARGGHKNTGELFF.

The table lists this clonotype with many counts. A much larger clone lies a single base off, so this may be a read error. In DNA, the CDR3 is TGTGCCATCAGTTACACCTCTCAGGACGAGCAGTACTTC. It translates to CAISYTSQDEQYF. V gene TRBV6-5 combines with J gene TRBJ2-7; D is unclear. The CDR3 consists of 13 residues. CDR1 MNHEY and CDR2 SVGAGI come from the germline V gene.

The table lists this clonotype with many counts. The rearrangement uses TRBV5-1 and TRBJ2-1; D possibly corresponds to TRBD1 (6 bases). The CDR3 length is 13 residues. The V and J ends lost 4 bases and 7 bases respectively, with 12 bases between them. The germline CDR1 and CDR2 sequences are SGHRS and YFSETQ. The CDR3 sequence is CASSTRGWNEQFF. The CDR3 DNA sequence: TGCGCCAGCAGCACCAGGGGATGGAATGAGCAGTTCTTC.

In its sample, this clonotype was seen many times. This chain uses TRBV7-6 with TRBJ2-2; 9 positions agree with TRBD2. After removal of 2 bases from V and 5 bases from J, the junction contained 6 bases not matched to a gene. Per germline, CDR1 SGHVS and CDR2 FNYEAQ. The CDR3 runs 16 residues. In nucleotides, the CDR3 is TGTGCCAGCAGCTTAATGGCTAGCGGGGTTACCGGGGAGCTGTTTTTT. Its protein product is CASSLMASGVTGELFF.

The gene calls are TRBV6-4 and TRBJ1-1; a weak D match, TRBD1 (5 bases). Germline-derived CDR1 and CDR2 are MRHNA and SNTAGT. The germline V and J ends were trimmed by 8 bases and 5 bases, with 18 bases remaining between them. The CDR3 loop spans 14 amino acids. CDR3 residues: CASVTDTPRTEAFF. The CDR3 DNA is TGTGCCAGCGTGACGGACACGCCGAGGACTGAAGCTTTCTTT.

In its sample, this clonotype was seen many times. The genes are TRBV14 and TRBJ2-3; 15 bases match TRBD2. Germline CDR1 SGHDN, CDR2 FVKESK. The CDR3 length is 17 residues. The V segment lost 7 bases and the J segment 8 bases; nucleotides outside the gene matches: 13. The CDR3 loop reads CASNNPGLAGGISTQYF. The DNA for the CDR3 is TGTGCCAGCAACAACCCGGGACTAGCGGGGGGCATCAGTACGCAGTATTTT.

This clonotype was detected ten times or more. This chain connects TRBV12-3 or TRBV12-4 to TRBJ2-7; 7 positions agree with TRBD2. Unmatched junction bases numbered 6, after V lost 0 bases and J lost 7 bases. The CDR3 sequence is 14 residues long. The CDR3 nucleotides are TGTGCCAGCAGTTTAGCGGGGAGGGGAGGAGAGCAGTACTTC. Its translation is CASSLAGRGGEQYF.

This clonotype was seen repeatedly, ten times or more. The chain is built from TRBV28 and TRBJ2-3; perhaps TRBD2 as D (6 bases). The length of the CDR3 is 13 residues. V gave up 7 bases and J gave up 4 bases, with 12 bases separating them. CDR1 is MDHEN and CDR2 is SYDVKM in the germline V gene. The CDR3 DNA reads as TGTGCCAGCATCGCATGGGGGGCAGATACGCAGTATTTT. Protein sequence: CASIAWGADTQYF.

At least ten counts were recorded for this clonotype. The chain combines TRBV25-1 with TRBJ2-3; unclear D gene. CDR1 MGHDK and CDR2 SYGVNS come from the germline V gene. CDR3 length equals 13 residues. The V end was cut by 3 bases, the J end by 0 bases, with 4 bases between. The CDR3 loop is CASSDPSTDTQYF. CDR3 DNA: TGTGCCAGCAGTGACCCTAGCACAGATACGCAGTATTTT.

Ten or more counts support this clonotype. CDR3 loop: CSARAEGGGAFNTQYF. The CDR3 nucleotides read TGCAGTGCTAGGGCAGAAGGCGGGGGGGCATTCAATACGCAGTATTTT. The V and J genes are TRBV20-1 and TRBJ2-3; the match to TRBD2 covers 9 bases. Germline CDR1 DFQATT, CDR2 SNEGSKA (reference sequence). V shed 3 bases, J shed 7 bases, and the junction held 14 bases outside the gene matches. The CDR3 is made up of 16 amino acids.

This clonotype was found many times. V gene TRBV3-1 combines with J gene TRBJ2-2, with TRBD2 matching 7 bases. This CDR3 has 16 amino acids. With 0 bases clipped from V and 5 bases from J, the junction kept 6 bases outside the gene matches. Germline CDR1 reads LGHDT; CDR2 reads YNNKEL (reference sequence). CDR3 bases: TGTGCCAGCAGCCAAGAATCGCGGGGAGGGACCGGGGAGCTGTTTTTT. Protein sequence: CASSQESRGGTGELFF.

This clonotype appeared many times. The chain uses TRBV12-5 and TRBJ1-2, with TRBD1 matching over 7 bases. The CDR3 contains 15 residues. Trimming took 0 bases from V and 5 from J; bases not matched to a gene: 6. CDR1 is LGHNT and CDR2 is FRNRAP in the germline V gene. CDR3 protein: CASGLVRGGPYGYTF. CDR3 bases: TGTGCTAGTGGTTTGGTACGAGGGGGCCCTTATGGCTACACCTTC.